The 20 T cell receptor beta chains below all came from one sample that was sequenced in a study of blood T cell repertoires in COVID-19. Produced via immunoSEQ multiplex PCR; TCRdb's table is partial and in-frame only. In the table there are about 70,000 clones, 80% to 90% of which are singletons. The specimen sequenced was peripheral blood. Receptors originate from a woman older than 75 with active or convalescent COVID-19.

The chain employs TRBV6-1 and TRBJ1-2; the D gene is possibly TRBD1 (6 bases). Germline V gives CDR1 MNHNS, CDR2 SASEGT. Trimming took 10 bases from V and 5 from J, leaving 23 bases between them. This CDR3 contains 15 residues. CDR3 in amino acids: CATTASRDKSYGYTF. Written as DNA, the CDR3 is TGTGCCACAACAGCCAGTCGGGACAAATCTTATGGCTACACCTTC.

This clone occurred once. The chain joins TRBV19 to TRBJ2-3, with 7 positions matching TRBD1. This CDR3 contains 17 residues. Germline trimming cut 5 bases from V and 1 base from J; bases unmatched to any gene: 12. Looked up from germline, CDR1 is LNHDA and CDR2 is SQIVND (reference sequence). CDR3 nucleotide sequence: TGTGCCAGTAGTTCGAATCAGAGGGGGCATCGCACAGATACGCAGTATTTT. Translation gives CASSSNQRGHRTDTQYF.

About this clone: Germline is not matched at one junction end, which may reflect a read error. This chain connects TRBV7-7 to TRBJ2-1; 14 nucleotides match TRBD2. Germline lookup yields CDR1 SSHAT and CDR2 FNYEAQ (reference sequence). This CDR3 has 17 residues. As DNA, the CDR3 is TGTGCCAACAGCTTGGGACTAGCGGGGGCACCAAGCCATGAGCAGTTCTTC. Protein product: CANSLGLAGAPSHEQFF.

V and J are TRBV10-3 and TRBJ1-5; D possibly corresponds to TRBD1 (5 bases). Germline V gene sequence: CDR1 ENHRY, CDR2 SYGVKD. Trimming left V 0 bases short and J 5 bases short, with 11 bases between. The CDR3 is 15 amino acids. CDR3 region: CAISESIGGDQPQHF. CDR3 DNA sequence: TGTGCCATCAGTGAGTCGATCGGGGGGGATCAGCCCCAGCATTTT.

This sequence joins TRBV20-1 and TRBJ2-5, with D tentatively TRBD2 (6 bases). The CDR3 runs to 14 residues. The germline CDR1 and CDR2 sequences are DFQATT and SNEGSKA (reference sequence). The germline V and J ends were trimmed by 3 bases and 5 bases, with 16 bases remaining between them. Here the CDR3 DNA reads TGCAGTGCTAGTGGGGCTCCTGCGGGGGAGACCCAGTACTTC. Translating it yields CSASGAPAGETQYF.

This chain uses TRBV18 with TRBJ2-1, with TRBD2 matching 12 bases. The CDR3 contains 19 residues. Losses at the gene ends were 3 bases for V and 5 bases for J; bases not matched to a gene: 14. The germline CDR1 and CDR2 sequences are KGHSH and LQKENI. CDR3 sequence (DNA): TGTGCCAGCTCACCTGTCTTGACTAGCGGGGGTTACAGAAACAATGAGCAGTTCTTC. Its protein is CASSPVLTSGGYRNNEQFF.

V is TRBV4-3 and J is TRBJ1-4; D unresolved. The germline gives CDR1 LGHNA, CDR2 YSLEER. With 1 base removed from V and 3 bases from J, the gap between germline ends came to 12 bases. CDR3 size: 16 residues. CDR3 DNA sequence: TGCGCCAGCAGCCAAGCGAAGGGAGGTTCTAATGAAAAACTGTTTTTT. This translates into CASSQAKGGSNEKLFF.

The V and J genes are TRBV15 and TRBJ1-1; 10 positions agree with TRBD1. The CDR3 extends over 15 amino acids. Germline trimming cut 3 bases from V and 1 base from J; bases unmatched to any gene: 2. Germline V gene sequence: CDR1 LNHNV, CDR2 YYDKDF (reference sequence). The CDR3 DNA reads TGTGCCACCAGCAGGGGGGACAGGGGGAACACTGAAGCTTTCTTT. Protein: CATSRGDRGNTEAFF.

The sample holds a few counts of this clone. One junction end does not reproduce the germline sequence, and a read error may be involved. The chain combines TRBV4-3 with TRBJ2-3; D call uncertain. Germline V gene lookup returns CDR1 LGHNA and CDR2 YSLEER. The CDR3 contains 13 residues. CDR3 loop: CASSQDESRPRFF. CDR3 bases: TGCGCCAGCAGCCAAGATGAGTCCAGGCCTCGTTTTTTT.

This sequence joins TRBV6-2 or TRBV6-3 and TRBJ2-7; D not certain. Germline loops: CDR1 MNHEY, CDR2 SVGEGT. Trimming left V 0 bases short and J 3 bases short, with 6 bases between. The CDR3 sequence is 13 residues long. The CDR3 here is CASSYSPVYEQYF. In DNA, the CDR3 is TGTGCCAGCAGTTACTCTCCAGTCTACGAGCAGTACTTC.

V usage is TRBV18 and J usage is TRBJ1-2, with 11 bases matching TRBD1. J was trimmed by 8 bases and V by 0 bases; bases with no gene match: 5. CDR3 length: 15 residues. The germline V gene has CDR1 KGHSH and CDR2 LQKENI. The CDR3 bases are TGTGCCAGCTCACCACCGGGACAGGGGGAACACGGCTACACCTTC. Its protein is CASSPPGQGEHGYTF.

The V call is TRBV6-5, the J call TRBJ2-1; TRBD1 aligns across 8 bases. The CDR3 is made up of 14 amino acids. The J segment lost 8 bases and the V segment lost 2 bases, leaving 5 bases of the junction unmatched. CDR1 is MNHEY, CDR2 SVGAGI, per germline. The CDR3 sequence is CASSYTGGADEQFF. The CDR3 nucleotides read TGTGCCAGCAGTTACACAGGGGGAGCTGATGAGCAGTTCTTC.

The J gene is TRBJ1-5, the V gene TRBV4-3; unclear D gene. Germline CDR1 LGHNA, CDR2 YSLEER. CDR3 length: 14 amino acids. V was clipped by 0 bases and J by 5 bases, with 8 bases between them. DNA for the CDR3: TGCGCCAGCAGCCAAGAAGAGGGATATCAGCCCCAGCATTTT. This gives the protein CASSQEEGYQPQHF.

The rearrangement joins TRBV5-1 to TRBJ2-5; 8 positions match TRBD1. Germline lookup yields CDR1 SGHRS and CDR2 YFSETQ. Trimming at V came to 7 bases and at J to 4 bases, leaving 12 bases not matched to a gene. The CDR3 consists of 15 residues. The CDR3 nucleotides are TGCGCCAGCGGATGGACAGGGAAAGCAGGAGAGACCCAGTACTTC. Amino acids: CASGWTGKAGETQYF.

The V gene is TRBV9, the J gene TRBJ2-7, with D maybe TRBD1 (6 bases). The CDR3 contains 14 residues. Trimming took 1 base from V and 6 from J, leaving 14 bases between them. Germline CDR1 is SGDLS and CDR2 is YYNGEE. The CDR3 DNA is TGTGCCAGCAGCGTATCAGGGGTGGATGGCGAGCAGTACTTC. As protein: CASSVSGVDGEQYF.

V gene TRBV7-2 combines with J gene TRBJ1-5; possible D gene TRBD1, 5 bases. V gave up 4 bases and J gave up 3 bases, with 10 bases separating them. The CDR3 contains 14 residues. Germline loops: CDR1 SGHTA, CDR2 FQGNSA. CDR3 amino acids: CASSSQGNNQPQHF. The CDR3 DNA reads as TGTGCCAGCAGCTCGCAGGGTAACAATCAGCCCCAGCATTTT.

This clone appeared once. The rearrangement links TRBV27 to TRBJ1-5; 9 bases fit TRBD1. CDR1 is MNHEY, CDR2 SMNVEV, per germline (reference sequence). J lost 3 bases, V lost 2 bases, and 5 bases had no gene match. CDR3 length equals 16 residues. The CDR3 nucleotides read TGTGCCAGCAGTTTAGGGGGACAGGGATTCAATCAGCCCCAGCATTTT. It encodes CASSLGGQGFNQPQHF.

The chain links TRBV28 to TRBJ2-5; possible D gene TRBD2, 5 bases. V was clipped by 5 bases and J by 5 bases, with 24 bases between them. From germline, CDR1 is MDHEN and CDR2 SYDVKM. The CDR3 runs to 17 residues. The DNA of the CDR3 is TGTGCCAGCAGTCCAAGACCCGACAAGGGAAGGAGGGAGACCCAGTACTTC. Translated, it gives CASSPRPDKGRRETQYF.

The chain employs TRBV10-3 and TRBJ2-5; D is possibly TRBD1 (5 bases). From germline, CDR1 is ENHRY and CDR2 SYGVKD. The CDR3 length is 12 residues. Trimming stripped 6 bases from V and 1 base from J, with 6 bases between. The DNA of the CDR3 is TGTGCCATCAGCCAGGGCCAAGAGACCCAGTACTTC. Translated: CAISQGQETQYF.

The chain carries TRBV2 and TRBJ2-5, with 8 positions matching TRBD1. V was pared by 5 bases and J by 4 bases, with 9 bases of the junction left unmatched. CDR1 and CDR2 (germline): SNHLY, FYNNEI. This CDR3 has 15 amino acids. CDR3 DNA: TGTGCCAGCAGTTACATGCCAGGGGGCTTAGAGACCCAGTACTTC. As protein: CASSYMPGGLETQYF.